Each of the 18 T cell receptor beta chains below was sequenced from the same sample in a study of CD8 T cells in ankylosing spondylitis. These receptors have no identified antigens. TCRdb recomputed calls from the 5' RACE reads with MiXCR, one row per CDR3 protein. The sample records 350,000 to 550,000 distinct CDR3 sequences, around 26% being singletons. Study-level findings and limits: A TCR beta motif of about 8 highly homologous variants appeared characteristic of ankylosing spondylitis blood.

The sample consisted of blood, either unsorted or a sorted T cell fraction (not recorded which). These receptors all stem from a male donor with ankylosing spondylitis.

This clonotype was counted only a few times. This chain connects TRBV29-1 to TRBJ2-4; TRBD1 matches 9 bases. Germline CDR1 and CDR2: SQVTM and ANQGSEA. This CDR3 region has 13 residues. V gave up 7 bases and J gave up 6 bases; unmatched junction bases: 7. In DNA form, the CDR3 reads TGCAGCGCCCGACAGGGGGAAGGAAACATTCAGTACTTC. Translating it yields CSARQGEGNIQYF.

CDR3 coding DNA: TGTGCCAGCAGCCTATGGACAGGTTATAGCAATCAGCCCCAGCATTTT. Protein sequence: CASSLWTGYSNQPQHF. The chain is built from TRBV2 and TRBJ1-5; 7 bases map to TRBD1. This CDR3 contains 16 residues. Losses at the gene ends were 6 bases for V and 0 bases for J; bases not matched to a gene: 8. Germline CDR1 and CDR2: SNHLY and FYNNEI.

In DNA, the CDR3 is TGTGCCAGCAGCCAAGGACAGCCTTATGGCTACACCTTC. This gives the protein CASSQGQPYGYTF. This rearrangement joins TRBV14 to TRBJ1-2; D may be TRBD1 (5 bases). V lost 1 base and J 5 bases, leaving 8 bases between the germline ends. From germline, CDR1 is SGHDN and CDR2 FVKESK. The CDR3 is 13 residues long.

This clonotype was counted a few times. The chain couples TRBV7-9 to TRBJ2-1; the match to TRBD1 covers 9 bases. CDR3 length: 15 residues. Trimming took 3 bases from V and 6 from J; bases not matched to a gene: 6. Germline CDR1 SEHNR, CDR2 FQNEAQ (reference sequence). CDR3 sequence reads: CASSLGTGRVNEQFF. Here the CDR3 DNA reads TGTGCCAGCAGCTTGGGGACAGGGCGGGTCAATGAGCAGTTCTTC.

This clonotype was counted many times. This chain joins TRBV5-6 and TRBJ1-4; no clear D gene. V was pared by 0 bases and J by 7 bases, with 13 bases between. The CDR3 has 15 residues. Looked up from germline, CDR1 is SGHDT and CDR2 is YYEEEE. The chain's CDR3 is CASSLGGDGTEKLFF. CDR3 nucleotides: TGTGCCAGCAGCTTGGGGGGAGATGGAACTGAAAAACTGTTTTTT.

The rearrangement joins TRBV28 to TRBJ2-1, with D possibly being TRBD2 (7 bases). CDR1 MDHEN and CDR2 SYDVKM come from the germline V gene. V was pared by 3 bases and J by 10 bases, with 13 bases between. This CDR3 is built from 13 residues. The CDR3 here is CASSFGGRREQFF. CDR3 nucleotides: TGTGCCAGCAGTTTCGGGGGGCGTAGAGAGCAGTTCTTC.

This chain joins TRBV7-2 and TRBJ1-6, with no clear D. The CDR3 sequence is 13 residues long. The V end was cut by 3 bases, the J end by 8 bases, with 8 bases between. In germline, CDR1 is SGHTA, CDR2 FQGNSA. The CDR3: CASSLVGYSPLHF. CDR3 coding DNA: TGTGCCAGCAGCTTGGTGGGTTATTCACCCCTCCACTTT.

This clonotype was detected only a few times. CDR3 loop: CASSSRASGWDVGELFF. CDR3 nucleotides: TGTGCCAGCAGTTCCAGGGCTAGCGGGTGGGACGTCGGGGAGCTGTTTTTT. J is TRBJ2-2 and V is TRBV6-5; 8 bases agree with TRBD2. With 4 bases clipped from V and 7 bases from J, the junction kept 14 bases outside the gene matches. This CDR3 is 17 amino acids long. CDR1 and CDR2 (germline): MNHEY, SVGAGI.

The V and J genes are TRBV11-3 and TRBJ2-7, with D possibly matching TRBD1 (7 bases). There are 14 residues in the CDR3. Germline V CDR1 and CDR2: SGHNT, YENEEA. Trimming pared 4 bases from V and 1 base from J, leaving 11 bases between. This chain's CDR3 is CASSSRDRSYEQYF. Written as DNA, the CDR3 is TGTGCCAGCAGCTCGCGGGACAGATCCTACGAGCAGTACTTC. Filled out from reference TRBV11-3 and TRBJ2-7, the complete variable domain reads EAGVVQSPRYKIIEKKQPVAFWCNPISGHNTLYWYLQNLGQGPELLIRYENEEAVDDSQLPKDRFSAERLKGVDSTLKIQPAELGDSAVYLCASSSRDRSYEQYFGPGTRLTVT.

This chain joins TRBV25-1 and TRBJ2-1; TRBD1 matches at 8 bases. The CDR3 covers 13 residues. With V trimmed by 6 bases and J by 8 bases, 6 bases remained unmatched. Per germline, CDR1 MGHDK and CDR2 SYGVNS. CDR3 DNA: TGTGCCAGCAGGGACAGGGTAAAAGATGAGCAGTTCTTC. Protein sequence: CASRDRVKDEQFF. The entire variable domain, with the rest obtained from reference TRBV25-1 and TRBJ2-1, is as follows: EADIYQTPRYLVIGTGKKITLECSQTMGHDKMYWYQQDPGMELHLIHYSYGVNSTEKGDLSSESTVSRIRTEHFPLTLESARPSHTSQYLCASRDRVKDEQFFGPGTRLTVL.

V and J are TRBV29-1 and TRBJ2-6; D remains ambiguous. The CDR3 consists of 13 residues. Germline V gene data show CDR1 as SQVTM and CDR2 as ANQGSEA. Trimming left V 5 bases short and J 1 base short, with 6 bases between. The CDR3 DNA follows: TGCAGCGTTTGGGGTTCTGGGGCCAACGTCCTGACTTTC. It codes for CSVWGSGANVLTF.

The CDR3 sequence: CASSQDSVYTQYF. CDR3 DNA: TGCGCCAGCAGCCAAGATTCCGTATATACGCAGTATTTT. The V gene is TRBV4-1, the J gene TRBJ2-3, with D unclear. From germline, CDR1 is MGHRA and CDR2 YSYEKL. The germline V and J ends were trimmed by 0 bases and 7 bases, with 8 bases remaining between them. There are 13 residues in the CDR3.

This clonotype occurred a few times. This sequence joins TRBV28 and TRBJ2-7; TRBD1 might be the D (6 bases). The germline V gene encodes CDR1 MDHEN and CDR2 SYDVKM. There are 15 residues in the CDR3. V lost 6 bases and J lost 4, with 19 bases in between. CDR3 nucleotides: TGTGCCAGCAGCCGTGATGCCGGGACACTTTACGAGCAGTACGTC. This translates into CASSRDAGTLYEQYV.

This chain connects TRBV9 to TRBJ2-3; TRBD2 aligns across 7 bases. CDR1 SGDLS and CDR2 YYNGEE come from the germline V gene. J lost 2 bases, V lost 3 bases, and 3 bases had no gene match. The CDR3 contains 14 residues. This chain's CDR3 is CASSAGTITDTQYF. CDR3 bases: TGTGCCAGCAGCGCAGGGACTATCACAGATACGCAGTATTTT.

The chain couples TRBV29-1 to TRBJ2-5; D remains ambiguous. V was shortened by 0 bases and J by 3 bases, with 8 bases between the two germline ends. The CDR3 is 13 amino acids. Germline CDR1 is SQVTM and CDR2 is ANQGSEA. In nucleotides, the CDR3 is TGCAGCGTTGAAGAACGGCAGAAAGAGACCCAGTACTTC. It specifies CSVEERQKETQYF.

This sequence joins TRBV30 and TRBJ2-7; no reliable D call. Germline CDR1 GTSNPN, CDR2 SVGIG (reference sequence). This CDR3 is 12 amino acids long. The V end lost 1 base, the J end lost 6 bases, and 10 bases lay between the germline ends. The CDR3 spells CAWSATSIEQYF. Here the CDR3 DNA reads TGTGCCTGGAGTGCGACCTCCATCGAGCAGTACTTC.

The J gene is TRBJ1-5, the V gene TRBV5-1; D remains unclear. Looked up from germline, CDR1 is SGHRS and CDR2 is YFSETQ. The CDR3 is 14 residues long. Trimming took off 5 bases at V and 0 bases at J, with 9 bases between the two ends. The CDR3 spells CASRSDGSNQPQHF. The CDR3 bases are TGCGCCAGCAGGTCGGACGGTAGCAATCAGCCCCAGCATTTT.

V and J are TRBV12-3 or TRBV12-4 and TRBJ2-7; D remains unclear. With 6 bases removed from V and 1 base from J, the gap between germline ends came to 10 bases. The CDR3 has 13 amino acids. The CDR3 here is CASSLRRSYEQYF. The CDR3 coding sequence is TGTGCCAGCAGCCTAAGGCGATCCTACGAGCAGTACTTC.